This passage covers 26 T cell receptor beta chains from one sample sequenced in a study of cytomegalovirus exposure and HLA in healthy donors. Amplification used 60 Vbeta primers and 13 Jbeta primers. The assay was immunoSEQ multiplex PCR, and TCRdb's table has in-frame clones only and misses some. Of about 150,000 clones in the sample, more than 75% were seen once. Sequenced sample: PBMCs. Every receptor here comes from a male donor in good health and CMV-seronegative.

The rearrangement uses TRBV5-4 and TRBJ2-2; possible D gene TRBD1, 6 bases. The CDR3 has 15 amino acids. CDR1 is SGHNT, CDR2 YYREEE, per germline (reference sequence). The V gene lost 3 bases and the J gene lost 8 bases, with 17 bases spanning the gap. CDR3 DNA: TGTGCCAGCAGCTCTACAGGGTCCGTCGGAGGGGAGCTGTTTTTT. This translates into CASSSTGSVGGELFF.

The chain combines TRBV7-2 with TRBJ1-1; 7 nucleotides line up with TRBD1. CDR1 is SGHTA and CDR2 is FQGNSA in the germline V gene. V shed 6 bases, J shed 0 bases, and the junction held 7 bases outside the gene matches. This CDR3 region has 15 residues. The CDR3 is CASSWAGGMNTEAFF. CDR3 nucleotide sequence: TGTGCCAGCAGTTGGGCAGGGGGGATGAACACTGAAGCTTTCTTT.

This chain joins TRBV5-8 and TRBJ2-1; D call uncertain. CDR1 is SGHTS, CDR2 YDEGEE, per germline. Trimming removed 1 base from V and 0 bases from J, with 8 bases in between. CDR3 length: 15 residues. The CDR3 protein is CASSLLVISYNEQFF. The DNA of the CDR3 is TGTGCCAGCAGCTTGTTAGTTATCTCCTACAATGAGCAGTTCTTC.

V and J are TRBV28 and TRBJ2-3; tentatively, D is TRBD1 (6 bases). This CDR3 is built from 15 residues. Germline CDR1 and CDR2: MDHEN and SYDVKM. V shed 7 bases and J shed 5 bases, with 19 bases lying between them. The CDR3 here is CASISGDKQIDTQYF. In DNA, the CDR3 is TGTGCCAGCATTTCAGGGGATAAGCAGATAGATACGCAGTATTTT.

The J gene is TRBJ1-5, the V gene TRBV28; D call uncertain. The CDR3 loop spans 13 amino acids. The V gene's germline CDR1 is MDHEN and CDR2 SYDVKM. The V and J ends lost 2 bases and 4 bases respectively, with 6 bases between them. The CDR3 nucleotides read TGTGCCAGCAGTTTACAGATGAATCAGCCCCAGCATTTT. It specifies CASSLQMNQPQHF.

This chain uses TRBV10-3 with TRBJ2-3, with D possibly TRBD2 on 5 matching bases. This CDR3 is 13 amino acids long. V shed 6 bases and J shed 2 bases, with 9 bases lying between them. Germline CDR1 reads ENHRY; CDR2 reads SYGVKD. CDR3 coding DNA: TGTGCCATCAGCGGGGAAATCACAGATACGCAGTATTTT. It codes for CAISGEITDTQYF.

In its sample, this clone was seen a few times. The chain employs TRBV6-1 and TRBJ2-7; 9 nucleotides match TRBD2. The CDR3 loop spans 15 amino acids. Germline CDR1 is MNHNS and CDR2 is SASEGT. The junction had 8 bases not matched to a gene; V was cut back by 7 bases and J by 1 base. The CDR3 coding sequence is TGTGCCAGCAAGGCGACTAGCGGTACTTCCTACGAGCAGTACTTC. It specifies CASKATSGTSYEQYF.

In this sample, this clone turned up a few times. Other DNA sequences of this sample code for an identical CDR3. The chain recombines TRBV6-5 with TRBJ1-2, with D perhaps matching TRBD1 (5 bases). V lost 0 bases, J lost 2 bases, and 10 bases lay in between. The CDR3 sequence is 15 residues long. Germline V gives CDR1 MNHEY, CDR2 SVGAGI. As DNA, the CDR3 is TGTGCCAGCAGTTACTCCCGGGCAGGGAACTATGGCTACACCTTC. Translated: CASSYSRAGNYGYTF.

The V and J genes are TRBV18 and TRBJ2-1, with 10 bases aligning to TRBD2. The V and J ends lost 2 bases and 9 bases, in that order; junction bases with no gene match: 7. The CDR3 covers 15 residues. Germline CDR1 reads KGHSH; CDR2 reads LQKENI. In DNA, the CDR3 is TGTGCCAGCTCACCAGGGGTCAGCGGGAGGGCTGAGCAGTTCTTC. Its translation: CASSPGVSGRAEQFF. The whole variable domain, remainder taken from reference TRBV18 and TRBJ2-1, is NAGVMQNPRHLVRRRGQEARLRCSPMKGHSHVYWYRQLPEEGLKFMVYLQKENIIDESGMPKERFSAEFPKEGPSILRIQQVVRGDSAAYFCASSPGVSGRAEQFFGPGTRLTVL.

This chain joins TRBV6-1 and TRBJ1-1; no definite D call. Trimming removed 1 base from V and 5 bases from J, with 8 bases in between. The CDR3 has 13 amino acids. From germline, CDR1 is MNHNS and CDR2 SASEGT. The CDR3 loop reads CASSEGRETEAFF. The CDR3 region has the DNA TGTGCCAGCAGTGAAGGGAGGGAAACTGAAGCTTTCTTT.

This clone showed up just once. The rearrangement links TRBV18 to TRBJ1-4, with TRBD1 as a possible D gene (5 bases). V lost 6 bases to trimming and J lost 1 base, with 9 bases between them. CDR3 length: 14 residues. In germline, CDR1 is KGHSH, CDR2 LQKENI. CDR3 residues: CASSPGGTNEKLFF. CDR3 DNA sequence: TGTGCCAGCTCTCCCGGGGGAACTAATGAAAAACTGTTTTTT.

The chain combines TRBV11-2 with TRBJ1-2; the D gene is possibly TRBD1 (6 bases). The CDR3 spans 15 residues. With 9 bases removed from V and 0 bases from J, the gap between germline ends came to 17 bases. Germline V CDR1 and CDR2: SGHAT, FQNNGV. CDR3 nucleotide sequence: TGTGCCAGTGTGGGGGCAGGAAAGACTAACTATGGCTACACCTTC. Protein sequence: CASVGAGKTNYGYTF.

The rearrangement joins TRBV5-4 to TRBJ1-2; D might be TRBD1 (5 bases). V was cut by 0 bases and J by 10 bases, with 10 bases left in between. CDR1 is SGHNT, CDR2 YYREEE, per germline (reference sequence). The CDR3 sequence is 12 residues long. In DNA form, the CDR3 reads TGTGCCAGCAGCTTGGAGCAGGGCCCCTACACCTTC. Translating it yields CASSLEQGPYTF.

The V gene is TRBV27, the J gene TRBJ2-7, with TRBD2 as a possible D gene (6 bases). Germline V lookup: CDR1 MNHEY, CDR2 SMNVEV (reference sequence). Trimming stripped 5 bases from V and 0 bases from J, with 14 bases between. This CDR3 has 15 amino acids. The CDR3 DNA is TGTGCCAGCAGTGTGATCGGGGGTAGCTCCTACGAGCAGTACTTC. This sequence encodes CASSVIGGSSYEQYF.

This clone occurred a few times. The chain joins TRBV6-5 to TRBJ1-5, with no clear D. Germline V gene sequence: CDR1 MNHEY, CDR2 SVGAGI. Trimming stripped 6 bases from V and 5 bases from J, with 11 bases between. The CDR3 is made up of 13 amino acids. The DNA for the CDR3 is TGTGCCAGCAGCAGAAATGTGGATCAGCCCCAGCATTTT. It codes for CASSRNVDQPQHF.

The V call is TRBV9, the J call TRBJ2-1, with 11 bases lining up with TRBD2. Losses at the gene ends were 10 bases for V and 7 bases for J; bases not matched to a gene: 10. CDR1 and CDR2 from the germline V gene are SGDLS and YYNGEE. The CDR3 spans 14 residues. The CDR3 is CAVLIAGGGNEQFF. The CDR3 region has the DNA TGTGCCGTTCTGATAGCGGGAGGGGGAAATGAGCAGTTCTTC. Variable domain in full (rest from reference TRBV9 and TRBJ2-1): DSGVTQTPKHLITATGQRVTLRCSPRSGDLSVYWYQQSLDQGLQFLIQYYNGEERAKGNILERFSAQQFPDLHSELNLSSLELGDSALYFCAVLIAGGGNEQFFGPGTRLTVL.

The chain is built from TRBV6-5 and TRBJ1-6; D unclear. Between the trimmed V and J ends, which lost 2 bases and 7 bases, there was a span of 6 bases. Germline V gene sequence: CDR1 MNHEY, CDR2 SVGAGI. CDR3 length equals 13 residues. CDR3 nucleotide sequence: TGTGCCAGCAGTTACAGCGAAAATTCACCCCTCCACTTT. As protein: CASSYSENSPLHF.

The chain employs TRBV4-3 and TRBJ2-7; TRBD1 agrees at 7 bases. Per the germline V gene, CDR1 is LGHNA and CDR2 is YSLEER. CDR3 size: 13 residues. Unmatched junction bases numbered 3, after V lost 3 bases and J lost 4 bases. The CDR3 DNA follows: TGCGCCAGCAGCCAGCAACAGGGGTACGAGCAGTACTTC. This encodes CASSQQQGYEQYF.

The chain combines TRBV5-1 with TRBJ1-4; 7 positions agree with TRBD1. Germline loops: CDR1 SGHRS, CDR2 YFSETQ. The CDR3 is 14 amino acids. The V and J ends lost 5 bases and 6 bases, in that order; junction bases with no gene match: 7. The CDR3 here is CASRRTGDDEKLFF. Here the CDR3 DNA reads TGCGCCAGCAGGCGTACAGGGGACGATGAAAAACTGTTTTTT. Based on the CDR3 plus reference TRBV5-1 and TRBJ1-4, the full variable domain is KAGVTQTPRYLIKTRGQQVTLSCSPISGHRSVSWYQQTPGQGLQFLFEYFSETQRNKGNFPGRFSGRQFSNSRSEMNVSTLELGDSALYLCASRRTGDDEKLFFGSGTQLSVL.

This chain connects TRBV7-9 to TRBJ2-3; 9 bases line up with TRBD1. After removal of 5 bases from V and 4 bases from J, the junction contained 4 bases not matched to a gene. The CDR3 contains 14 residues. Germline CDR1 and CDR2: SEHNR and FQNEAQ (reference sequence). Written as DNA, the CDR3 is TGTGCCAGCAGCCGGGACAGGGAGGCAGATACGCAGTATTTT. The encoded protein is CASSRDREADTQYF.

The chain joins TRBV7-2 to TRBJ2-3; perhaps TRBD2 as D (6 bases). The germline CDR1 and CDR2 sequences are SGHTA and FQGNSA. The CDR3 length is 14 residues. V was trimmed by 8 bases and J by 4 bases, leaving 16 bases between them. The CDR3 DNA reads TGTGCCAGCGCCTTCGGGGGTTTCGCAGATACGCAGTATTTT. Amino acids: CASAFGGFADTQYF. Full variable domain (rest looked up from reference TRBV7-2 and TRBJ2-3): GAGVSQSPSNKVTEKGKDVELRCDPISGHTALYWYRQSLGQGLEFLIYFQGNSAPDKSGLPSDRFSAERTGGSVSTLTIQRTQQEDSAVYLCASAFGGFADTQYFGPGTRLTVL.

The genes are TRBV7-9 and TRBJ2-7; TRBD2 aligns across 7 bases. The CDR3 loop spans 15 amino acids. Germline V gene sequence: CDR1 SEHNR, CDR2 FQNEAQ (reference sequence). V gave up 2 bases and J gave up 3 bases; unmatched junction bases: 7. The CDR3, as DNA: TGTGCCAGCAGCTTATATGGTAGCGGGCGCTACGAGCAGTACTTC. Translating it yields CASSLYGSGRYEQYF.

In its sample, this clone was seen a few times. The chain employs TRBV9 and TRBJ2-5; 9 positions match TRBD1. The CDR3 covers 15 residues. Germline trimming cut 4 bases from V and 5 bases from J; bases unmatched to any gene: 9. Germline assignment: CDR1 SGDLS and CDR2 YYNGEE. The CDR3 DNA follows: TGTGCCAGCAGCCCCGGGACAGGGACTGTGGAGACCCAGTACTTC. As protein: CASSPGTGTVETQYF.

CDR3 amino acids: CASSSDTSYEQYF. The CDR3 DNA sequence: TGTGCCAGCAGTTCCGACACCTCCTACGAGCAGTACTTC. The chain carries TRBV6-6 and TRBJ2-7; the D is unclear. CDR3 size: 13 residues. Germline-derived CDR1 and CDR2 are MNHNY and SVGAGI (reference sequence). Trimming pared 4 bases from V and 0 bases from J, leaving 7 bases between.

The J gene is TRBJ2-7, the V gene TRBV7-6; 12 bases line up with TRBD2. Germline CDR1 SGHVS, CDR2 FNYEAQ. V shed 4 bases, J shed 4 bases, and the junction held 8 bases outside the gene matches. CDR3 length equals 16 residues. The CDR3 sequence: CASSSSRTSGAYEQYF. DNA for the CDR3: TGTGCCAGCAGCTCCTCCAGGACTAGCGGGGCATACGAGCAGTACTTC.

The chain uses TRBV30 and TRBJ2-3, with 8 bases fitting TRBD1. The CDR3 has 14 residues. From germline, CDR1 is GTSNPN and CDR2 SVGIG (reference sequence). The V gene end was trimmed by 3 bases and the J gene end by 0 bases; junction bases not matched to a gene: 2. The CDR3 sequence is CAWRGDRSTDTQYF. The CDR3 region has the DNA TGTGCCTGGAGGGGGGACAGGAGCACAGATACGCAGTATTTT.